One and the same sample provided the 23 T cell receptor beta chains below, sequenced in a study of cytomegalovirus exposure and HLA in healthy donors. The primer mix had 60 Vbeta and 13 Jbeta primers. TCRdb keeps only in-frame clones here, not all; method: immunoSEQ multiplex PCR. The sample has 200,000 or so clones, less than 80% seen once. Specimen: PBMCs. The receptors were sampled from a girl aged 2 to 9 in good health and CMV-seronegative.

V gene TRBV7-2 combines with J gene TRBJ2-7, with D possibly TRBD1 on 5 matching bases. V was clipped by 7 bases and J by 0 bases, with 25 bases between them. The V gene's germline CDR1 is SGHTA and CDR2 FQGNSA. The CDR3 has 18 residues. The CDR3 DNA reads as TGTGCCAGCACCAATGGGGCCACCGGACCCCGGTCCTCCTACGAGCAGTACTTC. Its protein is CASTNGATGPRSSYEQYF.

The chain employs TRBV9 and TRBJ2-2, with D maybe TRBD1 (6 bases). Germline V CDR1 and CDR2: SGDLS, YYNGEE. With 2 bases removed from V and 0 bases from J, the gap between germline ends came to 11 bases. CDR3 size: 16 residues. The CDR3 coding sequence is TGTGCCAGCAGCGTCGCCGGGACAACGAACACCGGGGAGCTGTTTTTT. This encodes CASSVAGTTNTGELFF.

The chain employs TRBV4-1 and TRBJ2-5; D unclear. The end of the DNA aligns better with TRBJ2-7, so the J call may be wrong. The germline CDR1 and CDR2 sequences are MGHRA and YSYEKL. The CDR3 is 12 residues long. CDR3 residues: CASSQGAVEQYF. CDR3 nucleotide sequence: TGCGCCAGCAGCCAAGGAGCCGTCGAGCAGTACTTC.

This chain connects TRBV7-9 to TRBJ1-1; 9 bases map to TRBD1. V lost 5 bases to trimming and J lost 1 base; unmatched junction nucleotides: 5. CDR3 length equals 15 residues. Germline V lookup: CDR1 SEHNR, CDR2 FQNEAQ (reference sequence). The CDR3 DNA follows: TGTGCCAGCAGCCGACCACAGGGGGCGAACACTGAAGCTTTCTTT. Translated, it gives CASSRPQGANTEAFF.

This sequence joins TRBV10-2 and TRBJ2-5; 14 bases line up with TRBD2. The CDR3 covers 14 residues. The germline gives CDR1 WSHSY, CDR2 SAAADI. The J segment lost 6 bases and the V segment lost 7 bases, leaving 4 bases of the junction unmatched. CDR3 in DNA: TGCGCCAGCATGGGGACTAGCGGGAGAAAGACCCAGTACTTC. Its protein is CASMGTSGRKTQYF.

J is TRBJ2-7 and V is TRBV19; 8 bases line up with TRBD1. The CDR3 extends over 14 amino acids. Germline V lookup: CDR1 LNHDA, CDR2 SQIVND (reference sequence). The V segment lost 7 bases and the J segment 2 bases; nucleotides outside the gene matches: 7. In DNA form, the CDR3 reads TGTGCCAGTACCGACCGACAGGGGACCTACGAGCAGTACTTC. This codes for CASTDRQGTYEQYF. The full variable domain, with the rest looked up from reference TRBV19 and TRBJ2-7, is DGGITQSPKYLFRKEGQNVTLSCEQNLNHDAMYWYRQDPGQGLRLIYYSQIVNDFQKGDIAEGYSVSREKKESFPLTVTSAQKNPTAFYLCASTDRQGTYEQYFGPGTRLTVT.

This clone was picked up one time. The CDR3 DNA is TGCGCCAGCAGCTTGGCGCCTGAAGCGGGGGGACCGACAAAGTTCTTC. As protein: CASSLAPEAGGPTKFF. This rearrangement joins TRBV5-1 to TRBJ2-1; TRBD2 agrees at 9 bases. The CDR3 has 16 residues. Germline lookup yields CDR1 SGHRS and CDR2 YFSETQ. The ends lost 0 bases at V and 14 bases at J; junction bases unmatched: 15.

This chain connects TRBV27 to TRBJ2-7, with 10 bases identical to TRBD1. Germline V gene data show CDR1 as MNHEY and CDR2 as SMNVEV (reference sequence). V lost 0 bases, J lost 3 bases, and 5 bases stayed unmatched. The CDR3 is 16 residues long. For the CDR3, the DNA is TGTGCCAGCAGTTTATCTTGGGACAGGGGATACTACGAGCAGTACTTC. Translation: CASSLSWDRGYYEQYF.

This clone was observed a few times. The gene calls are TRBV5-1 and TRBJ2-5; D gene ambiguous. Germline CDR1 and CDR2: SGHRS and YFSETQ. CDR3 length: 15 amino acids. The V gene lost 0 bases and the J gene lost 0 bases, with 9 bases spanning the gap. CDR3 in amino acids: CASSLGSQNQETQYF. CDR3 DNA sequence: TGCGCCAGCAGCTTGGGAAGTCAGAACCAAGAGACCCAGTACTTC.

This clone was counted a few times. This rearrangement joins TRBV25-1 to TRBJ2-5, with D unclear. TRBJ2-7 matches the DNA end more closely, so the J call is doubtful. CDR1 and CDR2 (germline): MGHDK, SYGVNS. The length of the CDR3 is 11 residues. The CDR3: CATDSPYEQYF. CDR3 bases: TGTGCCACCGACTCCCCCTACGAGCAGTACTTC.

The chain joins TRBV6-5 to TRBJ2-7, with 8 nucleotides matching TRBD1. The trim removed 5 bases at V and 4 bases at J, leaving 4 bases unmatched. The length of the CDR3 is 13 residues. From germline, CDR1 is MNHEY and CDR2 SVGAGI. CDR3: CASSNGQGYEQYF. In DNA form, the CDR3 reads TGTGCCAGCAGTAACGGACAGGGATACGAGCAGTACTTC.

This chain connects TRBV6-5 to TRBJ1-2; D remains unclear. Germline CDR1 and CDR2: MNHEY and SVGAGI. The ends were cut back, 5 bases at V and 8 bases at J, with 12 bases in the middle. The CDR3 length is 12 residues. CDR3 DNA sequence: TGTGCCAGCAGTCTAGGCGAGGGAGGCTACACCTTC. It specifies CASSLGEGGYTF.

V gene TRBV7-9 combines with J gene TRBJ1-3; TRBD1 might be the D (5 bases). Trimming cost V 8 bases and J 4 bases, with 12 bases left between them. Germline V gene data show CDR1 as SEHNR and CDR2 as FQNEAQ (reference sequence). This CDR3 contains 13 residues. The DNA for the CDR3 is TGTGCCAGCTGGGGGGTACAGGGAAACACCATATATTTT. As protein: CASWGVQGNTIYF. Using reference TRBV7-9 and TRBJ1-3 for the parts outside the CDR3, the full variable domain is DTGVSQNPRHKITKRGQNVTFRCDPISEHNRLYWYRQTLGQGPEFLTYFQNEAQLEKSRLLSDRFSAERPKGSFSTLEIQRTEQGDSAMYLCASWGVQGNTIYFGEGSWLTVV.

CDR3 loop: CATSRALDTQYF. CDR3 nucleotide sequence: TGTGCCACCAGCAGAGCCCTAGATACGCAGTATTTT. This chain uses TRBV15 with TRBJ2-3; D unclear. This CDR3 has 12 amino acids. CDR1 LNHNV and CDR2 YYDKDF come from the germline V gene (reference sequence). The ends were cut back, 1 base at V and 5 bases at J, with 4 bases in the middle.

The gene calls are TRBV4-1 and TRBJ2-5, with 9 bases lining up with TRBD2. Germline V lookup: CDR1 MGHRA, CDR2 YSYEKL. The V segment lost 3 bases and the J segment 0 bases; nucleotides outside the gene matches: 8. CDR3 length equals 17 residues. The CDR3 loop is CASSHPLAGPDQETQYF. Written as DNA, the CDR3 is TGCGCCAGCAGCCATCCGCTAGCGGGACCCGACCAAGAGACCCAGTACTTC.

This clone is a singleton in its sample. The chain is built from TRBV6-6 and TRBJ2-3; the match to TRBD1 covers 7 bases. The CDR3 spans 16 residues. Germline loops: CDR1 MNHNY, CDR2 SVGAGI (reference sequence). Trimming at V came to 6 bases and at J to 2 bases, leaving 11 bases not matched to a gene. The CDR3: CASRKDGTELTDTQYF. In nucleotides, the CDR3 is TGTGCCAGCAGAAAAGACGGGACAGAACTCACAGATACGCAGTATTTT.

V is TRBV27 and J is TRBJ2-1; 14 bases fit TRBD2. Germline lookup yields CDR1 MNHEY and CDR2 SMNVEV (reference sequence). The ends lost 6 bases at V and 0 bases at J; junction bases unmatched: 7. The CDR3 loop spans 18 amino acids. In nucleotides, the CDR3 is TGTGCCAGCAGCTCCGGGACTAGCGGGAGAACCTCCTACAATGAGCAGTTCTTC. Translation: CASSSGTSGRTSYNEQFF.

The chain links TRBV2 to TRBJ1-4; D is unclear. The germline V gene has CDR1 SNHLY and CDR2 FYNNEI. This CDR3 has 13 amino acids. Trimming shortened V by 4 bases and J by 8 bases, and 11 bases separated the two germline ends. The CDR3 DNA reads TGTGCCAGCAGTGTTGAGGGAGGCGAAAAACTGTTTTTT. This sequence encodes CASSVEGGEKLFF.

This clone showed up just a few times. The J gene is TRBJ2-7, the V gene TRBV19, with D perhaps matching TRBD1 (5 bases). The CDR3 loop spans 13 amino acids. Germline V gene sequence: CDR1 LNHDA, CDR2 SQIVND (reference sequence). Trimming removed 3 bases from V and 0 bases from J, with 6 bases in between. In nucleotides, the CDR3 is TGTGCCAGTAGTATCGACAGCTCCTACGAGCAGTACTTC. This sequence encodes CASSIDSSYEQYF.

The V gene is TRBV6-5, the J gene TRBJ2-1; D perhaps matches TRBD1 (6 bases). CDR3 length: 15 residues. V gave up 6 bases and J gave up 0 bases, with 12 bases separating them. Looked up from germline, CDR1 is MNHEY and CDR2 is SVGAGI. The DNA of the CDR3 is TGTGCCAGCAGCCACACAGGGAGCTCCTACAATGAGCAGTTCTTC. Its protein product is CASSHTGSSYNEQFF.

This chain links TRBV18 with TRBJ2-7, with D perhaps TRBD1 (7 bases). There are 14 residues in the CDR3. Germline V gives CDR1 KGHSH, CDR2 LQKENI. Trimming shortened V by 2 bases and J by 3 bases, and 11 bases separated the two germline ends. The CDR3 DNA is TGTGCCAGCTCACCAGGGGGGACAGACTACGAGCAGTACTTC. Amino acid sequence: CASSPGGTDYEQYF.

The chain joins TRBV2 to TRBJ1-5, with D unclear. This CDR3 comprises 14 residues. V was pared by 3 bases and J by 0 bases, with 6 bases between. Germline-derived CDR1 and CDR2 are SNHLY and FYNNEI. CDR3 sequence reads: CASSEAFSNQPQHF. CDR3 DNA: TGTGCCAGCAGTGAGGCCTTTAGCAATCAGCCCCAGCATTTT.

The J gene is TRBJ1-1, the V gene TRBV18; D gene ambiguous. Deletions cut 5 bases from V and 1 base from J, with 11 bases between. The CDR3 runs to 14 residues. CDR1 is KGHSH, CDR2 LQKENI, per germline. The CDR3 loop reads CASSTAGWNTEAFF. CDR3 coding DNA: TGTGCCAGCTCAACCGCGGGATGGAACACTGAAGCTTTCTTT.